This entry lists 20 T cell receptor beta chains sequenced from one sample in a study of blood T cell repertoires in COVID-19. Sequencing was performed with immunoSEQ multiplex PCR; in TCRdb, only in-frame clones are kept and a portion is missing. The repertoire holds hundreds of thousands of clones, with roughly 85% as singletons. Sequences were obtained from peripheral blood. These receptors were obtained from a woman in her thirties or forties with active or convalescent COVID-19.

This sequence joins TRBV21-1 and TRBJ2-1; the table names TRBD1, a call not compared with the DNA. TRBV21-1 represents a pseudogene. The CDR3 has 20 amino acids. The CDR3 protein is CASSKKIPGWRMFSDNEQFF. The CDR3 DNA is TGTGCCAGCAGCAAAAAGATTCCAGGGTGGCGAATGTTTTCCGACAATGAGCAGTTCTTC.

The table lists this clone with a count of one. The rearrangement joins TRBV7-8 to TRBJ1-1; a possible D gene is TRBD1 (5 bases). V lost 5 bases, J lost 4 bases, and 11 bases lay in between. Germline CDR1 reads SGHVS; CDR2 reads FQNEAQ. There are 13 residues in the CDR3. CDR3 nucleotides: TGTGCCAGCAGCCGTCGGGGGTTCACTGAAGCTTTCTTT. Its translation is CASSRRGFTEAFF.

The genes are TRBV28 and TRBJ1-2; TRBD1 matches at 10 bases. With V trimmed by 5 bases and J by 6 bases, 6 bases remained unmatched. This CDR3 comprises 14 residues. CDR1 is MDHEN, CDR2 SYDVKM, per germline. Here the CDR3 reads CASSRGDRGDGYTF. In DNA form, the CDR3 reads TGTGCCAGCAGTCGGGGGGACAGGGGAGATGGCTACACCTTC.

The chain has TRBV19 and TRBJ1-3, with D tentatively TRBD1 (6 bases). Germline CDR1 LNHDA, CDR2 SQIVND (reference sequence). The CDR3 consists of 17 residues. Trimming left V 5 bases short and J 1 base short, with 18 bases between. The CDR3 reads CASSALMLQGSGNTIYF. The CDR3 nucleotides read TGTGCCAGTAGTGCCTTGATGTTGCAGGGGTCTGGAAACACCATATATTTT.

CDR3 nucleotide sequence: TGTGCCAGCAGCCAAGATCGGGTAGCGGGGGACCCCTACAATGAGCAGTTCTTC. Translated, it gives CASSQDRVAGDPYNEQFF. The chain combines TRBV14 with TRBJ2-1; 9 bases line up with TRBD2. Germline loops: CDR1 SGHDN, CDR2 FVKESK. The CDR3 is 18 amino acids. V lost 0 bases, J lost 2 bases, and 8 bases stayed unmatched.

V is TRBV6-4 and J is TRBJ1-1, with D unresolved. V was shortened by 2 bases and J by 3 bases, with 13 bases between the two germline ends. Per germline, CDR1 MRHNA and CDR2 SNTAGT. The CDR3 has 15 residues. CDR3 nucleotide sequence: TGTGCCAGCAGTGACCTCAACGAGGGCGACACTGAAGCTTTCTTT. Residues: CASSDLNEGDTEAFF.

This clone was detected only once. This sequence joins TRBV7-2 and TRBJ1-3, with 7 bases fitting TRBD1. The CDR3 extends over 16 amino acids. V shed 2 bases and J 2 bases; nucleotides not matched to a gene: 6. From germline, CDR1 is SGHTA and CDR2 FQGNSA. The CDR3 spells CASSLYRGSAGNTIYF. In DNA form, the CDR3 reads TGTGCCAGCAGCTTATACAGGGGTTCCGCTGGAAACACCATATATTTT.

The rearrangement links TRBV5-4 to TRBJ1-1, with D possibly TRBD1 on 5 matching bases. The germline CDR1 and CDR2 sequences are SGHNT and YYREEE (reference sequence). The CDR3 length is 14 residues. V lost 4 bases and J 5 bases, leaving 15 bases between the germline ends. The CDR3 sequence is CASSPSGGGTEAFF. Here the CDR3 DNA reads TGTGCCAGCAGCCCGAGTGGGGGGGGGACTGAAGCTTTCTTT. The entire variable domain, with the rest obtained from reference TRBV5-4 and TRBJ1-1, is as follows: ETGVTQSPTHLIKTRGQQVTLRCSSQSGHNTVSWYQQALGQGPQFIFQYYREEENGRGNFPPRFSGLQFPNYSSELNVNALELDDSALYLCASSPSGGGTEAFFGQGTRLTVV.

The V gene is TRBV7-8, the J gene TRBJ2-7, with TRBD1 matching over 7 bases. CDR1 and CDR2 from the germline V gene are SGHVS and FQNEAQ. The V and J ends lost 5 bases and 3 bases, in that order; junction bases with no gene match: 7. This CDR3 is built from 14 residues. Here the CDR3 reads CASSRQGTHYEQYF. The CDR3 DNA reads TGTGCCAGCAGCAGACAGGGAACTCACTACGAGCAGTACTTC.

The chain uses TRBV7-9 and TRBJ2-2; D is possibly TRBD1 (5 bases). Trimming removed 5 bases from V and 4 bases from J, with 26 bases in between. The CDR3 sequence is 19 residues long. Germline CDR1 SEHNR, CDR2 FQNEAQ (reference sequence). The CDR3: CASSKLSAAAAGSTGELFF. The CDR3 DNA follows: TGTGCCAGCAGCAAACTATCGGCGGCGGCGGCAGGGTCCACCGGGGAGCTGTTTTTT.

This clone was observed a single time. The rearrangement joins TRBV2 to TRBJ1-2; D possibly corresponds to TRBD1 (6 bases). The CDR3 covers 16 residues. Germline V gives CDR1 SNHLY, CDR2 FYNNEI. Trimming took off 2 bases at V and 0 bases at J, with 13 bases between the two ends. The CDR3, as DNA: TGTGCCAGCAGTGAACTTCGGGGGGCCACTAACTATGGCTACACCTTC. It yields the protein CASSELRGATNYGYTF.

J is TRBJ2-4 and V is TRBV5-6; tentative D call: TRBD1 (5 bases). Trimming removed 0 bases from V and 4 bases from J, with 8 bases in between. CDR1 and CDR2 from the germline V gene are SGHDT and YYEEEE. This CDR3 spans 14 amino acids. The CDR3 DNA sequence: TGTGCCAGCAGCTTGGTTGACAGTAAAAACATTCAGTACTTC. Translating gives CASSLVDSKNIQYF.

This rearrangement joins TRBV4-1 to TRBJ2-4; maybe TRBD1 (7 bases). Deletions cut 5 bases from V and 6 bases from J, with 17 bases between. The CDR3 totals 15 residues. In germline, CDR1 is MGHRA, CDR2 YSYEKL. CDR3 bases: TGCGCCAGCAGCGGAGGGGGCAGGGCCGGAAACATTCAGTACTTC. Its protein product is CASSGGGRAGNIQYF.

The V call is TRBV20-1, the J call TRBJ1-1; 7 bases fit TRBD1. CDR3 length: 14 residues. Per germline, CDR1 DFQATT and CDR2 SNEGSKA (reference sequence). V lost 3 bases and J lost 3; bases outside the gene matches: 7. The CDR3 coding sequence is TGCAGTGCTAGTAGGTGGGACAGCCACACTGAAGCTTTCTTT. This gives the protein CSASRWDSHTEAFF.

This clone was seen only once. The genes are TRBV18 and TRBJ2-1; 7 bases are shared with TRBD2. CDR1 and CDR2 (germline): KGHSH, LQKENI. V gave up 2 bases and J gave up 0 bases; unmatched junction bases: 7. CDR3 length: 17 residues. This chain's CDR3 is CASSPRLAASSYNEQFF. For the CDR3, the DNA is TGTGCCAGCTCACCAAGGCTAGCGGCGAGCTCCTACAATGAGCAGTTCTTC.

This rearrangement joins TRBV3-1 (or the pseudogene TRBV3-2) to TRBJ2-2; 9 bases fit TRBD2. Germline V gives CDR1 LGHDT, CDR2 YNNKEL (reference sequence). This CDR3 region has 17 residues. Unmatched junction bases numbered 10, after V lost 4 bases and J lost 4 bases. The DNA for the CDR3 is TGTGCCAGCAGCCGCGGGGGGGCCGAGTACTTCACCGGGGAGCTGTTTTTT. This encodes CASSRGGAEYFTGELFF.

The chain recombines TRBV11-2 with TRBJ1-2; D gene uncertain. Germline loops: CDR1 SGHAT, CDR2 FQNNGV. The CDR3 is made up of 14 amino acids. V was shortened by 5 bases and J by 2 bases, with 12 bases between the two germline ends. The CDR3 coding sequence is TGTGCCAGCAGCCCGATATGGGCGAACTATGGCTACACCTTC. Protein: CASSPIWANYGYTF.

This clone was observed a single time. The chain joins TRBV5-1 to TRBJ1-5; 9 positions match TRBD1. Germline CDR1 reads SGHRS; CDR2 reads YFSETQ. Trimming at V came to 2 bases and at J to 1 base, leaving 4 bases not matched to a gene. The CDR3 consists of 16 residues. The CDR3 loop is CASSFGDRDSNQPQHF. The CDR3 DNA sequence: TGCGCCAGCAGCTTTGGGGACAGGGACAGCAATCAGCCCCAGCATTTT.

The V call is TRBV6-6, the J call TRBJ2-1; 8 bases agree with TRBD2. This CDR3 is 16 amino acids long. Germline CDR1 is MNHNY and CDR2 is SVGAGI (reference sequence). The V segment lost 0 bases and the J segment 6 bases; nucleotides outside the gene matches: 7. CDR3 loop: CASSYSGAGAINEQFF. The CDR3 bases are TGTGCCAGCAGTTACTCCGGAGCGGGGGCGATCAATGAGCAGTTCTTC.

The rearrangement uses TRBV5-4 and TRBJ1-1; D might be TRBD1 (5 bases). The CDR3 extends over 12 amino acids. V lost 4 bases to trimming and J lost 5 bases, with 9 bases between them. Germline CDR1 is SGHNT and CDR2 is YYREEE (reference sequence). The CDR3 DNA reads TGTGCCAGCAGCCGTGGGGGGACTGAAGCTTTCTTT. Its translation: CASSRGGTEAFF.